The 22 T cell receptor beta chains given below trace back to one sample, sequenced in a study of cytomegalovirus exposure and HLA in healthy donors. PCR primers comprised 60 Vbeta and 13 Jbeta primers. Here immunoSEQ multiplex PCR was the method, and the copy in TCRdb shows in-frame clones only, minus some. This table has 65,000 to 85,000 clones, around 80% appearing once. Sequencing was carried out using PBMCs. The origin of the receptors is a man aged 45 to 65 in good health and CMV-seropositive.

The V and J genes are TRBV6-6 and TRBJ2-1; 9 bases fit TRBD1. The CDR3 covers 14 residues. CDR1 and CDR2 from the germline V gene are MNHNY and SVGAGI (reference sequence). V lost 8 bases and J lost 3; bases outside the gene matches: 5. The CDR3 loop is CASSQGAGYNEQFF. CDR3 coding DNA: TGTGCCAGCTCACAGGGGGCGGGCTACAATGAGCAGTTCTTC.

This clone came up once. The genes are TRBV11-3 and TRBJ2-6, with a weak D call TRBD1 (5 bases). Germline CDR1 is SGHNT and CDR2 is YENEEA. V was cut by 3 bases and J by 4 bases, with 10 bases left in between. This CDR3 is built from 15 residues. DNA for the CDR3: TGTGCCAGCAGCTTTGGTGGGGCCGGGGCCAACGTCCTGACTTTC. This sequence encodes CASSFGGAGANVLTF.

The chain couples TRBV7-8 to TRBJ2-7, with D possibly being TRBD2 (6 bases). CDR1 is SGHVS and CDR2 is FQNEAQ in the germline V gene. The CDR3 covers 14 residues. The V gene lost 5 bases and the J gene lost 6 bases, with 17 bases spanning the gap. CDR3: CASSPGVAGFEQYF. The CDR3 region has the DNA TGTGCCAGCAGCCCGGGGGTGGCGGGTTTCGAGCAGTACTTC. Full variable domain (remainder filled in from reference TRBV7-8 and TRBJ2-7): GAGVSQSPRYKVAKRGQDVALRCDPISGHVSLFWYQQALGQGPEFLTYFQNEAQLDKSGLPSDRFFAERPEGSVSTLKIQRTQQEDSAVYLCASSPGVAGFEQYFGPGTRLTVT.

The chain recombines TRBV4-2 with TRBJ1-1; D gene uncertain. The CDR3 is 12 residues long. Trimming left V 5 bases short and J 7 bases short, with 11 bases between. Germline V gene data show CDR1 as LGHNA and CDR2 as YNFKEQ. Here the CDR3 reads CASSLDSREAFF. DNA for the CDR3: TGTGCCAGCAGCTTGGATAGCCGTGAAGCTTTCTTT.

CDR3 DNA: TGTGCCAGCAGCGATTTTTTCGCGGGAGGGCGGGAAACCGGGGAGCTGTTTTTT. Translated: CASSDFFAGGRETGELFF. V is TRBV7-6 and J is TRBJ2-2; 9 bases are a match to TRBD2. This CDR3 contains 18 residues. V gave up 5 bases and J gave up 5 bases; unmatched junction bases: 15. Germline V gives CDR1 SGHVS, CDR2 FNYEAQ.

V and J are TRBV27 and TRBJ2-3; TRBD2 aligns across 9 bases. V lost 3 bases, J lost 8 bases, and 18 bases stayed unmatched. The germline V gene encodes CDR1 MNHEY and CDR2 SMNVEV (reference sequence). The CDR3 is 18 amino acids. CDR3 protein: CASSFRLPSGTLNGTQYF. Here the CDR3 DNA reads TGTGCCAGCAGTTTCCGCCTCCCTAGCGGGACGTTGAATGGTACGCAGTATTTT.

The chain links TRBV7-8 to TRBJ2-7, with unresolved D. Germline V gene data show CDR1 as SGHVS and CDR2 as FQNEAQ. This CDR3 is built from 14 residues. The V gene lost 1 base and the J gene lost 1 base, with 8 bases spanning the gap. The CDR3 here is CASSLGVQSYEQYF. DNA for the CDR3: TGTGCCAGCAGCTTAGGTGTCCAATCCTACGAGCAGTACTTC.

The chain recombines TRBV27 with TRBJ2-1; 7 nucleotides line up with TRBD2. CDR3 length: 15 residues. Trimming cost V 5 bases and J 7 bases; bases outside gene matches: 11. CDR1 is MNHEY, CDR2 SMNVEV, per germline (reference sequence). CDR3 region: CASSIYRTSKNEQFF. CDR3 DNA: TGTGCCAGCAGTATTTATCGGACTAGTAAGAATGAGCAGTTCTTC.

This clone occurred once. The chain has TRBV14 and TRBJ1-1; D remains unclear. Germline loops: CDR1 SGHDN, CDR2 FVKESK. This CDR3 is 16 amino acids long. Between the trimmed V and J ends, which lost 1 base and 9 bases, there was a span of 21 bases. The CDR3 is CASSQGVGETGIKAFF. DNA of the CDR3: TGTGCCAGCAGCCAAGGGGTGGGAGAAACGGGTATAAAAGCTTTCTTT.

V is TRBV30 and J is TRBJ2-5, with 11 bases matching TRBD2. The CDR3 is 15 residues long. The J segment lost 5 bases and the V segment lost 4 bases, leaving 9 bases of the junction unmatched. The germline gives CDR1 GTSNPN, CDR2 SVGIG (reference sequence). CDR3 coding DNA: TGTGCCTGGACCCGACTAGCGGGACTTGGGGAGACCCAGTACTTC. This codes for CAWTRLAGLGETQYF. Filled out from reference TRBV30 and TRBJ2-5, the complete variable domain reads SQTIHQWPATLVQPVGSPLSLECTVEGTSNPNLYWYRQAAGRGLQLLFYSVGIGQISSEVPQNLSASRPQDRQFILSSKKLLLSDSGFYLCAWTRLAGLGETQYFGPGTRLLVL.

The chain has TRBV5-1 and TRBJ1-6; D is uncertain. The CDR3 runs to 15 residues. The germline V gene has CDR1 SGHRS and CDR2 YFSETQ. V lost 0 bases, J lost 2 bases, and 6 bases lay in between. In nucleotides, the CDR3 is TGCGCCAGCAGCTTGGGGCAGGCCTATAATTCACCCCTCCACTTT. This codes for CASSLGQAYNSPLHF. The complete variable domain, with remaining parts taken from reference TRBV5-1 and TRBJ1-6, reads KAGVTQTPRYLIKTRGQQVTLSCSPISGHRSVSWYQQTPGQGLQFLFEYFSETQRNKGNFPGRFSGRQFSNSRSEMNVSTLELGDSALYLCASSLGQAYNSPLHFGNGTRLTVT.

This clone was picked up one time. The chain recombines TRBV11-3 with TRBJ1-4, with 7 bases lining up with TRBD1. After removal of 5 bases from V and 0 bases from J, the junction contained 3 bases not matched to a gene. There are 15 residues in the CDR3. Per germline, CDR1 SGHNT and CDR2 YENEEA. The CDR3: CASSGTGATNEKLFF. CDR3 coding DNA: TGTGCCAGCAGCGGCACAGGGGCAACTAATGAAAAACTGTTTTTT. The complete variable domain, with remaining parts taken from reference TRBV11-3 and TRBJ1-4, reads EAGVVQSPRYKIIEKKQPVAFWCNPISGHNTLYWYLQNLGQGPELLIRYENEEAVDDSQLPKDRFSAERLKGVDSTLKIQPAELGDSAVYLCASSGTGATNEKLFFGSGTQLSVL.

The chain employs TRBV2 and TRBJ2-1; D perhaps matches TRBD2 (6 bases). The V gene lost 8 bases and the J gene lost 5 bases, with 13 bases spanning the gap. This CDR3 comprises 13 residues. The germline V gene has CDR1 SNHLY and CDR2 FYNNEI. This CDR3 is CASRWRGDNEQFF. CDR3 sequence (DNA): TGTGCCAGCCGCTGGAGGGGAGACAATGAGCAGTTCTTC.

V usage is TRBV10-3 and J usage is TRBJ2-3; 7 bases align to TRBD1. J gave up 0 bases and V 2 bases, and 14 bases lay outside the gene matches. This CDR3 contains 19 residues. Germline loops: CDR1 ENHRY, CDR2 SYGVKD. This CDR3 reads CAISEKVGQLSTSTDTQYF. In DNA, the CDR3 is TGTGCCATCAGTGAGAAGGTGGGACAGCTTTCGACAAGCACAGATACGCAGTATTTT.

V gene TRBV2 combines with J gene TRBJ2-7; D call uncertain. This CDR3 is built from 14 residues. Trimming took 6 bases from V and 0 from J, leaving 12 bases between them. Germline V gene lookup returns CDR1 SNHLY and CDR2 FYNNEI. The CDR3: CASSIPTSSYEQYF. The CDR3 DNA is TGTGCCAGCAGCATTCCGACATCCTCCTACGAGCAGTACTTC.

The chain recombines TRBV5-5 with TRBJ1-4; D not resolved. The CDR3 consists of 15 residues. Per the germline V gene, CDR1 is SGHKS and CDR2 is YYEKEE (reference sequence). Trimming took 2 bases from V and 3 from J, leaving 11 bases between them. In nucleotides, the CDR3 is TGTGCCAGCAGCTTATTCGTCGGTCCTAATGAAAAACTGTTTTTT. It yields the protein CASSLFVGPNEKLFF. Variable domain in full (rest from reference TRBV5-5 and TRBJ1-4): DAGVTQSPTHLIKTRGQQVTLRCSPISGHKSVSWYQQVLGQGPQFIFQYYEKEERGRGNFPDRFSARQFPNYSSELNVNALLLGDSALYLCASSLFVGPNEKLFFGSGTQLSVL.

Of note for this clone: The junction departs from germline at one end; a sequencing error may be responsible. This rearrangement joins TRBV7-9 to TRBJ2-1; 8 bases align to TRBD2. CDR3 length: 18 residues. Germline CDR1 is SEHNR and CDR2 is FQNEAQ (reference sequence). CDR3 protein: CSSSPLAALPQYYNEQFF. The DNA for the CDR3 is TGTTCCAGCAGCCCACTAGCGGCCCTGCCTCAGTACTACAATGAGCAGTTCTTC.

This chain links TRBV5-1 with TRBJ2-3; TRBD2 might be the D (7 bases). The CDR3 loop spans 15 amino acids. Looked up from germline, CDR1 is SGHRS and CDR2 is YFSETQ. Trimming removed 0 bases at V and 1 base at J, with 9 bases between. CDR3 nucleotides: TGCGCCAGCAGCTTGGGCGGGGGCCGCACAGATACGCAGTATTTT. Its protein is CASSLGGGRTDTQYF.

This chain connects TRBV5-4 to TRBJ2-4, with 8 bases lining up with TRBD1. With V trimmed by 3 bases and J by 7 bases, 6 bases remained unmatched. In germline, CDR1 is SGHNT, CDR2 YYREEE (reference sequence). The CDR3 contains 14 residues. Here the CDR3 DNA reads TGTGCCAGCAGCTCCGGACAGGGTGGGAACATTCAGTACTTC. Translation gives CASSSGQGGNIQYF.

The chain recombines TRBV5-1 with TRBJ2-5; 7 positions match TRBD1. The J call may be in error: the DNA end matches TRBJ2-7 better. Germline assignment: CDR1 SGHRS and CDR2 YFSETQ. CDR3 length equals 15 residues. CDR3 coding DNA: TGCGCCAGCAGCCCCGGGACAGTGAATTCCTACGAGCAGTACTTC. Encoded protein: CASSPGTVNSYEQYF.

The chain has TRBV11-2 and TRBJ2-7; D remains ambiguous. CDR1 and CDR2 (germline): SGHAT, FQNNGV. The CDR3 is made up of 13 amino acids. Trimming took 2 bases from V and 3 from J, leaving 8 bases between them. The CDR3 loop reads CASSLPGGYEQYF. CDR3 nucleotides: TGTGCCAGCAGCTTACCAGGTGGCTACGAGCAGTACTTC. Complete variable domain (other parts from reference TRBV11-2 and TRBJ2-7): EAGVAQSPRYKIIEKRQSVAFWCNPISGHATLYWYQQILGQGPKLLIQFQNNGVVDDSQLPKDRFSAERLKGVDSTLKIQPAKLEDSAVYLCASSLPGGYEQYFGPGTRLTVT.

V gene TRBV11-2 combines with J gene TRBJ2-7, with 10 bases identical to TRBD1. Germline-derived CDR1 and CDR2 are SGHAT and FQNNGV. The CDR3 spans 13 residues. J gave up 3 bases and V 10 bases, and 6 bases lay outside the gene matches. CDR3 DNA: TGTGCCACTTCCGGGACAGGGGACTACGAGCAGTACTTC. Protein: CATSGTGDYEQYF.